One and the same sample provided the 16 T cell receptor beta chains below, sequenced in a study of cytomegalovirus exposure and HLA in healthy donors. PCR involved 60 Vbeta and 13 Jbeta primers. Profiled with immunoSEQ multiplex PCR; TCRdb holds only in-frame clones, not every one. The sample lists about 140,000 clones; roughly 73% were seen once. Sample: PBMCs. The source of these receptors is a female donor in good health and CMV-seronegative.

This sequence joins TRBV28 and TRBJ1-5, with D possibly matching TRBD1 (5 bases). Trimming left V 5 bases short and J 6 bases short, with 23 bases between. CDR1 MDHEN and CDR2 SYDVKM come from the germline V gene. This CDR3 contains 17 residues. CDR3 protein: CASSLGRGTARSQPQHF. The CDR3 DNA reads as TGTGCCAGCAGTCTCGGCCGGGGGACGGCTAGGTCTCAGCCCCAGCATTTT.

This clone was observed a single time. The CDR3 loop reads CASSYTGGRGGTEAFF. The CDR3 bases are TGTGCCAGTAGCTATACAGGGGGCAGGGGAGGCACTGAAGCTTTCTTT. The chain combines TRBV19 with TRBJ1-1; 9 positions agree with TRBD1. The CDR3 spans 16 residues. Germline CDR1 LNHDA, CDR2 SQIVND (reference sequence). Losses at the gene ends were 6 bases for V and 4 bases for J; bases not matched to a gene: 12. The variable domain in full, completed from reference TRBV19 and TRBJ1-1, reads DGGITQSPKYLFRKEGQNVTLSCEQNLNHDAMYWYRQDPGQGLRLIYYSQIVNDFQKGDIAEGYSVSREKKESFPLTVTSAQKNPTAFYLCASSYTGGRGGTEAFFGQGTRLTVV.

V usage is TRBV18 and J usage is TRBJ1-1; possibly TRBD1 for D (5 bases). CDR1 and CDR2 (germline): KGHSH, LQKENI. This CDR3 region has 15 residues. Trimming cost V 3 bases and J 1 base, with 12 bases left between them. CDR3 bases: TGTGCCAGCTCACCGTTGCAGGGAAAGAACACTGAAGCTTTCTTT. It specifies CASSPLQGKNTEAFF.

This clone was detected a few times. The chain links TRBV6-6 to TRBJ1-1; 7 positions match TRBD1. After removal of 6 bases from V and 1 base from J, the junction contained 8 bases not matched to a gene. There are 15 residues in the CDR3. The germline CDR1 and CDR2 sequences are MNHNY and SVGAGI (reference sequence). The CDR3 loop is CASRQTGQSNTEAFF. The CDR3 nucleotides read TGTGCCAGCAGACAAACGGGACAGTCGAACACTGAAGCTTTCTTT.

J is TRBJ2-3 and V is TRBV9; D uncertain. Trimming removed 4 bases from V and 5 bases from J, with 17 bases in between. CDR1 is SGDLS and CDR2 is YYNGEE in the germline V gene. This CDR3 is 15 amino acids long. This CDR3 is CASSPFLGLKDTQYF. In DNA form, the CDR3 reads TGTGCCAGCAGCCCCTTTTTGGGCCTAAAAGATACGCAGTATTTT.

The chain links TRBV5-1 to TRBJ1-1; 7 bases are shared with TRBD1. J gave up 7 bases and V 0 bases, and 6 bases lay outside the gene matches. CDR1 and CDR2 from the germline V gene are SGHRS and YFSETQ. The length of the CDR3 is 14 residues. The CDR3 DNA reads TGCGCCAGCAGCTTGGTGGGGGGACAGATTGAAGCTTTCTTT. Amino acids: CASSLVGGQIEAFF.

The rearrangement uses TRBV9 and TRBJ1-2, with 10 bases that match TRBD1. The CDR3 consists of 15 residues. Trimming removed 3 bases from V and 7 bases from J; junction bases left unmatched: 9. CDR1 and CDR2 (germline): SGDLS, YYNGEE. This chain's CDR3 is CASSEPPGTGVGYTF. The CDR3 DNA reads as TGTGCCAGCAGCGAACCTCCCGGGACAGGGGTTGGCTACACCTTC. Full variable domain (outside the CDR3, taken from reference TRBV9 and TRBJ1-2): DSGVTQTPKHLITATGQRVTLRCSPRSGDLSVYWYQQSLDQGLQFLIQYYNGEERAKGNILERFSAQQFPDLHSELNLSSLELGDSALYFCASSEPPGTGVGYTFGSGTRLTVV.

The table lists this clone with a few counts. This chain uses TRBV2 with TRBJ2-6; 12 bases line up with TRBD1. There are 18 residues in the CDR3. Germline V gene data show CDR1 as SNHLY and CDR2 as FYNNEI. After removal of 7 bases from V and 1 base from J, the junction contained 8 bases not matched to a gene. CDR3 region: CASKVRGQGASGANVLTF. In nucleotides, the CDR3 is TGTGCCAGCAAGGTTAGGGGACAGGGGGCGTCTGGGGCCAACGTCCTGACTTTC.

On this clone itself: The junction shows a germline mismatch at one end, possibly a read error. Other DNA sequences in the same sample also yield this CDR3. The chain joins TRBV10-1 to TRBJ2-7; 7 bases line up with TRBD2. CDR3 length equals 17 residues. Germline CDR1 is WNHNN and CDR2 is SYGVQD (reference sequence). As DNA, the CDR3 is TGCGCCAGCAGTGACCCCCCAACTAAGCGGGGTTATTACGAGCAGTACTTT. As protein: CASSDPPTKRGYYEQYF.

The CDR3 DNA reads TGTGCCAGCAGTTCCCCTCTAAGTGCCGGCTACACCTTC. Translation: CASSSPLSAGYTF. The genes are TRBV6-6 and TRBJ1-2; D remains unclear. The CDR3 spans 13 residues. In germline, CDR1 is MNHNY, CDR2 SVGAGI (reference sequence). The V gene lost 4 bases and the J gene lost 8 bases, with 14 bases spanning the gap.

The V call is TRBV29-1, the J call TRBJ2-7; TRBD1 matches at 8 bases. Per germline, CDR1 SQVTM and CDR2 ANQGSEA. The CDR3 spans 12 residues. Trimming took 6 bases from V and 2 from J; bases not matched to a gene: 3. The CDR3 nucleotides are TGCAGCGTAAGGACAGGGACCTACGAGCAGTACTTC. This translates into CSVRTGTYEQYF.

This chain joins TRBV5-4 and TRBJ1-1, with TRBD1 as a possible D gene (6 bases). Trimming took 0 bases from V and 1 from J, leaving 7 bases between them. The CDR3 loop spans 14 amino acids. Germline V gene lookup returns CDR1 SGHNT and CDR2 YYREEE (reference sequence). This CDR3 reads CASSLGQANTEAFF. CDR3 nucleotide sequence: TGTGCCAGCAGCTTGGGACAGGCGAACACTGAAGCTTTCTTT. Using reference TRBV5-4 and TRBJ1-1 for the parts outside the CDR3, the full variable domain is ETGVTQSPTHLIKTRGQQVTLRCSSQSGHNTVSWYQQALGQGPQFIFQYYREEENGRGNFPPRFSGLQFPNYSSELNVNALELDDSALYLCASSLGQANTEAFFGQGTRLTVV.

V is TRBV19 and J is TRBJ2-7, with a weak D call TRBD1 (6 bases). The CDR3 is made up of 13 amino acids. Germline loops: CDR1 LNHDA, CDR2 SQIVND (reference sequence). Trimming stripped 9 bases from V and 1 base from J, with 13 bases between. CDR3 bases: TGTGCCAGCGCCTCGGGACAATCCTACGAGCAGTACTTC. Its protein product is CASASGQSYEQYF. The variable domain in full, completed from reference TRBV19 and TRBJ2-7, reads DGGITQSPKYLFRKEGQNVTLSCEQNLNHDAMYWYRQDPGQGLRLIYYSQIVNDFQKGDIAEGYSVSREKKESFPLTVTSAQKNPTAFYLCASASGQSYEQYFGPGTRLTVT.

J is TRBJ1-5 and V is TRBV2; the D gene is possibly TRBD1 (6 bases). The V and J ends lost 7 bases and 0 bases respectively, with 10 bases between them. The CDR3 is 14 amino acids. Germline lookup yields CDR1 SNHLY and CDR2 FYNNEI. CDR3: CASTQQGSNQPQHF. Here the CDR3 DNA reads TGTGCCAGCACTCAACAGGGTAGCAATCAGCCCCAGCATTTT. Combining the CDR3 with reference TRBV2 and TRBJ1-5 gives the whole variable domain EPEVTQTPSHQVTQMGQEVILRCVPISNHLYFYWYRQILGQKVEFLVSFYNNEISEKSEIFDDQFSVERPDGSNFTLKIRSTKLEDSAMYFCASTQQGSNQPQHFGDGTRLSIL.

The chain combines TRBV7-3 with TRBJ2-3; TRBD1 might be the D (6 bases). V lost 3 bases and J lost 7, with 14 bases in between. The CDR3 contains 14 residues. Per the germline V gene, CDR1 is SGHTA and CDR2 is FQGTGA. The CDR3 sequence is CASSLTQQGNTQYF. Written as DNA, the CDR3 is TGTGCCAGCAGCTTGACCCAACAGGGAAATACGCAGTATTTT.

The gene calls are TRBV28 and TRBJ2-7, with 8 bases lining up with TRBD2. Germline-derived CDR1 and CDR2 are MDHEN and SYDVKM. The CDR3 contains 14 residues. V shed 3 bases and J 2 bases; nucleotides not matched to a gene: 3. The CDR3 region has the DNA TGTGCCAGCAGTTTGGCGGGAGGTCCCTACGAGCAGTACTTC. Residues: CASSLAGGPYEQYF.